These T cell receptor beta chains were read from a single sample in a study of T cells in Graves' hyperthyroidism and ophthalmopathy. TCRdb passed the multiplex PCR reads through MiXCR, listing each CDR3 protein once. The repertoire includes about 580,000 distinct CDR3 sequences, roughly 50% of them detected once, and around 8% sits in the top ten. What was sequenced was peripheral blood or thyroid tissue (not recorded which). The receptors shown here come from a woman younger than 35 with Graves' hyperthyroidism. CDR3s include the opening cysteine and the closing phenylalanine or tryptophan. Fields, in order: CDR3 protein, V gene.

CASIGRTGITYEQYF	TRBV6-5
CASSLAWGSGYTF	TRBV11-3
CASSLVFGSSIYEQFF	TRBV5-1
CASSLQGSGQYF	TRBV6-6
CASSSDNRGRF	TRBV11-1
CASSPPLFYGYTF	TRBV12-3/TRBV12-4
CAWSTARSSSGNTIYF	TRBV30
CSAKVQDNSPLHF	TRBV20-1
CASSVLGQFETQYF	TRBV11-2
CAWADREGTEAFF	TRBV30
CSARADGGLYEQYF	TRBV20-1
CSVQGQENQPQHF	TRBV29-1
CSVKGVLSYEQYF	TRBV29-1
CSASGLSAGEGQYF	TRBV20-1
CASSQEGGSSWSGELFF	TRBV4-3
CSGQWDTGELFF	TRBV20-1
CSSPKGTWSNQPQHF	TRBV29-1
CASSIMRGGTGELFF	TRBV11-3
CSPGQGETQYF	TRBV29-1
CSVVLGGRAANEKLFF	TRBV29-1
CASSLVVSSYSGANVLTF	TRBV7-8
CASSASARNSPLHF	TRBV2
CASSTRDRVSYEQYF	TRBV3-1
CASSTTGGGQPQHF	TRBV19
CASSERTGASNEQFF	TRBV2
CSASFSGKGELFF	TRBV20-1
CSVVLAEFYNEQFF	TRBV29-1
CSLPGGLYGYTF	TRBV29-1
CASIPALTYEQYF	TRBV7-2
CSPREAQYGYTF	TRBV29-1
CATQPGRATGELFF	TRBV19
CASSLVVTGPGETQYF	TRBV7-6
CASSQDSRGEGMNTEAFF	TRBV4-2
CASSHRFPTEAFF	TRBV2
CAWRSPGEKLFF	TRBV30
CASSWTGDPAFF	TRBV6-6
CASSQGQGSYEQYF	TRBV4-3
CASSYFGGKETQYF	TRBV6-2/TRBV6-3
CASSLGSREFSYEQYF	TRBV12-3/TRBV12-4
CASGRDLWETQYF	TRBV7-8
CASSSTPGQDTEAFF	TRBV7-9
CASTNSGETIYF	TRBV7-9
CSHPASGRNAGELFF	TRBV29-1
CASERNLGTIYF	TRBV11-3